This entry lists 16 T cell receptor beta chains sequenced from one sample in a study of T-cell memory formation after mild COVID-19 (dated by TCRdb to about 2021). Library method: 5' RACE. The sequencing machine was an Illumina NovaSeq 6000. TCRdb handled the public reads itself, with Q25 trimming in fastp and clone calling in MiXCR, and kept productive beta chains. Each entry is one CDR3 protein sequence, shown with its most common DNA and genes. The sample includes approximately 480,000 distinct CDR3 sequences, with about 18% observed a single time. The top ten constitute 12% of the sample. Sequenced material: PBMCs or a T cell subset sorted from them (not recorded which). These receptors were obtained from an adult woman who had mild COVID-19 (a few samples of this study predate the infection). The sample titles of this study are shuffled in the database, so cell type and time point are left out; the donor was told from shared clones.

This chain joins TRBV3-1 and TRBJ1-2; D remains ambiguous. The CDR3 is 14 amino acids. Trimming stripped 1 base from V and 7 bases from J, with 13 bases between. Germline V gene lookup returns CDR1 LGHDT and CDR2 YNNKEL (reference sequence). The CDR3 bases are TGTGCCAGCAGCCAAGTTGTAACCGCTTTTGGCTACACCTTC. It specifies CASSQVVTAFGYTF.

V gene TRBV2 combines with J gene TRBJ2-5, with D maybe TRBD1 (5 bases). CDR3 size: 14 residues. Trimming took 7 bases from V and 2 from J, leaving 14 bases between them. In germline, CDR1 is SNHLY, CDR2 FYNNEI. DNA for the CDR3: TGTGCCAGCAAACAGGACGGACCTCAAGAGACCCAGTACTTC. Encoded protein: CASKQDGPQETQYF.

The chain couples TRBV12-3 or TRBV12-4 to TRBJ1-1, with D tentatively TRBD1 (5 bases). V lost 7 bases and J lost 3, with 15 bases in between. CDR3 size: 14 residues. For the CDR3, the DNA is TGTGCCAGCATCCCCGGACTCAGGGACACTGAAGCTTTCTTT. Translating it yields CASIPGLRDTEAFF.

The V gene is TRBV5-5, the J gene TRBJ2-1; 7 bases match TRBD1. V shed 4 bases, J shed 3 bases, and the junction held 7 bases outside the gene matches. Per the germline V gene, CDR1 is SGHKS and CDR2 is YYEKEE (reference sequence). CDR3 length equals 15 residues. The CDR3 DNA reads TGTGCCAGCAGCCAAGGGACAGAGTACTACAATGAGCAGTTCTTC. Translating it yields CASSQGTEYYNEQFF.

The sample holds a few counts of this clonotype. V is TRBV6-1 and J is TRBJ2-1, with D possibly TRBD2 on 6 matching bases. V was cut by 1 base and J by 6 bases, with 16 bases left in between. The germline gives CDR1 MNHNS, CDR2 SASEGT. The CDR3 totals 16 residues. CDR3 sequence: CASSEVGLPPSNEQFF. DNA of the CDR3: TGTGCCAGCAGTGAAGTAGGACTACCACCTTCCAATGAGCAGTTCTTC.

This clonotype appeared a few times. This rearrangement joins TRBV7-3 to TRBJ2-1; D gene uncertain. Germline CDR1 SGHTA, CDR2 FQGTGA. The CDR3 sequence is 14 residues long. Trimming left V 2 bases short and J 3 bases short, with 8 bases between. CDR3 nucleotide sequence: TGTGCCAGCAGCTTAGATGTCCTCTACAATGAGCAGTTCTTC. It encodes CASSLDVLYNEQFF.

Points on this clonotype: The junction and the germline gene differ at one end; a read error may be behind it. The rearrangement uses TRBV12-3 or TRBV12-4 and TRBJ1-5; possible D gene TRBD1, 6 bases. This CDR3 contains 17 residues. Here the CDR3 reads CASSFETGLRGNQPQHF. In DNA form, the CDR3 reads TGTGCCAGCAGTTTCGAGACAGGACTTAGGGGCAACCAGCCCCAGCATTTT.

The V call is TRBV27, the J call TRBJ2-1; no firm D call. The CDR3 is 14 residues long. V shed 5 bases and J shed 6 bases, with 14 bases lying between them. Germline CDR1 MNHEY, CDR2 SMNVEV (reference sequence). CDR3 in DNA: TGTGCCAGCAGTCCCTTCGGCCCTGGCAATGAGCAGTTCTTC. Protein: CASSPFGPGNEQFF.

The chain couples TRBV4-1 to TRBJ2-5, with 7 bases identical to TRBD2. CDR1 MGHRA and CDR2 YSYEKL come from the germline V gene. J lost 4 bases, V lost 1 base, and 6 bases had no gene match. The CDR3 runs 15 residues. The CDR3 region is CASSQGNGGIETQYF. As DNA, the CDR3 is TGCGCCAGCAGCCAAGGGAACGGGGGGATAGAGACCCAGTACTTC.

The genes are TRBV7-6 and TRBJ2-3; D possibly corresponds to TRBD1 (5 bases). The CDR3 totals 15 residues. Germline V lookup: CDR1 SGHVS, CDR2 FNYEAQ. The germline V and J ends were trimmed by 1 base and 5 bases, with 13 bases remaining between them. CDR3 sequence: CASSLEGYRVDTQYF. In DNA form, the CDR3 reads TGTGCCAGCAGCTTAGAGGGGTATCGGGTAGATACGCAGTATTTT.

This clonotype came up a few times. The CDR3 nucleotides are TGTGCCAGCAGTGAAGCCGGTGTCGGGCATGGCTACACCTTC. It encodes CASSEAGVGHGYTF. The chain uses TRBV2 and TRBJ1-2; no reliable D call. With 0 bases removed from V and 6 bases from J, the gap between germline ends came to 11 bases. CDR1 is SNHLY and CDR2 is FYNNEI in the germline V gene. The CDR3 spans 14 residues.

This sequence joins TRBV14 and TRBJ2-2; D unclear. The CDR3 loop spans 13 amino acids. The germline CDR1 and CDR2 sequences are SGHDN and FVKESK. Trimming cost V 1 base and J 6 bases, with 6 bases left between them. The CDR3 bases are TGTGCCAGCAGCCAAGGGTGGGCCGGGGAGCTGTTTTTT. This gives the protein CASSQGWAGELFF.

This clonotype was seen only a few times. This chain uses TRBV12-3 or TRBV12-4 with TRBJ2-2; 9 bases line up with TRBD1. Trimming took 6 bases from V and 3 from J; bases not matched to a gene: 5. There are 15 residues in the CDR3. CDR3 in DNA: TGTGCCAGCAGAAGAACAGGGGGCTACACCGGGGAGCTGTTTTTT. Its protein product is CASRRTGGYTGELFF.

The gene calls are TRBV5-5 and TRBJ1-1; D possibly corresponds to TRBD1 (5 bases). CDR3 size: 14 residues. In germline, CDR1 is SGHKS, CDR2 YYEKEE (reference sequence). V shed 1 base and J shed 3 bases, with 10 bases lying between them. The CDR3 nucleotides are TGTGCCAGCAGCTTGCCCGGGGCTTACACTGAAGCTTTCTTT. Translating it yields CASSLPGAYTEAFF.

Only a few counts were recorded for this clonotype. The gene calls are TRBV5-1 and TRBJ2-7; maybe TRBD2 (6 bases). From germline, CDR1 is SGHRS and CDR2 YFSETQ. Trimming removed 9 bases from V and 0 bases from J, with 16 bases in between. CDR3 length equals 14 residues. The CDR3 is CATRPRTTSYEQYF. CDR3 nucleotides: TGCGCCACCCGCCCCCGGACTACCTCCTACGAGCAGTACTTC.

This clonotype was seen many times. V usage is TRBV7-2 and J usage is TRBJ2-1; tentative D call: TRBD2 (7 bases). Trimming removed 1 base from V and 3 bases from J, with 10 bases in between. The CDR3 has 15 residues. Germline-derived CDR1 and CDR2 are SGHTA and FQGNSA. The CDR3 loop is CASSLEAGHYNEQFF. CDR3 sequence (DNA): TGTGCCAGCAGCTTAGAAGCGGGACACTACAATGAGCAGTTCTTC.